One sample yielded the 32 T cell receptor beta chains listed below, sequenced in a study of shared clonotypes between healthy human individuals. CD45RO negativity and positive selection for CCR7 defined naive CD8 cells, a population that excluded terminally differentiated effector memory CD45RA+ cells. The table came from immunoSEQ multiplex PCR; TCRdb's copy has only in-frame clones and leaves some out. The table lists about 2,200,000 clones, about 93% of them singletons. Sequences were obtained from naive CD8+ T cells from PBMCs. The receptors originated from a man aged 18 to 29 in good health. Some clones in this sample may be carry-over from other donors' samples.

V is TRBV27 and J is TRBJ2-1, with D tentatively TRBD2 (6 bases). The CDR3 has 14 amino acids. The germline CDR1 and CDR2 sequences are MNHEY and SMNVEV (reference sequence). Trimming took 5 bases from V and 7 from J, leaving 15 bases between them. The CDR3 DNA follows: TGTGCCAGCAGTGAGCTCACCGCGGGGAATGAGCAGTTCTTC. Amino acids: CASSELTAGNEQFF.

The CDR3 bases are TGCAGTGCACGACTAGCGGGAGGGCCGTCGACCTACGAGCAGTACTTC. This codes for CSARLAGGPSTYEQYF. V gene TRBV29-1 combines with J gene TRBJ2-7, with 14 bases matching TRBD2. CDR3 length: 16 residues. Germline assignment: CDR1 SQVTM and CDR2 ANQGSEA.

The chain carries TRBV7-6 and TRBJ2-7, with D perhaps matching TRBD2 (5 bases). Germline-derived CDR1 and CDR2 are SGHVS and FNYEAQ. The CDR3 spans 14 residues. V was trimmed by 2 bases and J by 6 bases, leaving 14 bases between them. In DNA form, the CDR3 reads TGTGCCAGCAGCTTATCTCCGCGGGCCCCCGAGCAGTACTTC. Translating gives CASSLSPRAPEQYF.

Regarding this clone: A junction end diverges from the germline sequence, so it may reflect a read error. This chain uses TRBV19 with TRBJ1-5, with 7 bases that match TRBD1. The CDR3 length is 17 residues. CDR1 and CDR2 from the germline V gene are LNHDA and SQIVND (reference sequence). CDR3 in amino acids: CARSIGGGGGSNQPQHF. For the CDR3, the DNA is TGTGCCAGAAGTATCGGAGGGGGCGGGGGGAGCAATCAGCCCCAGCATTTT.

The rearrangement joins TRBV5-1 to TRBJ1-6; 8 bases are a match to TRBD1. Germline trimming cut 5 bases from V and 8 bases from J; bases unmatched to any gene: 0. CDR3 length equals 12 residues. Germline CDR1 reads SGHRS; CDR2 reads YFSETQ. For the CDR3, the DNA is TGCGCCAGCAGGACAGGGGATTCACCCCTCCACTTT. Its protein is CASRTGDSPLHF.

V usage is TRBV4-2 and J usage is TRBJ2-7; D is undetermined. Germline V gene sequence: CDR1 LGHNA, CDR2 YNFKEQ. Trimming stripped 0 bases from V and 3 bases from J, with 15 bases between. The CDR3 spans 16 residues. The CDR3 loop reads CASSQEEQDPGYEQYF. The DNA for the CDR3 is TGTGCCAGCAGCCAAGAAGAGCAGGACCCCGGCTACGAGCAGTACTTC.

The sample holds one count of this clone. The V gene is TRBV4-1, the J gene TRBJ2-2; tentatively, D is TRBD1 (5 bases). This CDR3 is 16 amino acids long. Between the trimmed V and J ends, which lost 1 base and 1 base, there was a span of 10 bases. Germline assignment: CDR1 MGHRA and CDR2 YSYEKL. CDR3 bases: TGCGCCAGCAGCCAAGTACGGACAAAGAACACCGGGGAGCTGTTTTTT. Translating gives CASSQVRTKNTGELFF.

V gene TRBV14 combines with J gene TRBJ2-5, with D maybe TRBD1 (5 bases). V was trimmed by 1 base and J by 5 bases, leaving 20 bases between them. The CDR3 is 17 residues long. Germline CDR1 and CDR2: SGHDN and FVKESK. The DNA for the CDR3 is TGTGCCAGCAGCCAAGTCGTTTGGGGCGGAAGTCGGGAGACCCAGTACTTC. This encodes CASSQVVWGGSRETQYF.

The gene calls are TRBV6-5 and TRBJ2-7; no reliable D call. V was cut by 6 bases and J by 4 bases, with 13 bases left in between. The CDR3 contains 13 residues. The V gene's germline CDR1 is MNHEY and CDR2 SVGAGI. CDR3 protein: CASREPVTYEQYF. CDR3 in DNA: TGTGCCAGCAGAGAACCTGTTACGTACGAGCAGTACTTC.

The chain joins TRBV10-3 to TRBJ1-2; 11 nucleotides line up with TRBD1. V trimming: 1 base; J trimming: 4 bases; junction bases outside the gene matches: 2. The germline CDR1 and CDR2 sequences are ENHRY and SYGVKD. The CDR3 covers 15 residues. The CDR3 nucleotides read TGTGCCATCAGTGAGTGGACAGGGGGCGTCTATGGCTACACCTTC. Translation gives CAISEWTGGVYGYTF.

The V gene is TRBV19, the J gene TRBJ1-2; 11 bases align to TRBD1. CDR3 length: 12 residues. V lost 9 bases and J lost 8; bases outside the gene matches: 5. The germline V gene encodes CDR1 LNHDA and CDR2 SQIVND (reference sequence). Here the CDR3 DNA reads TGTGCCAGCGTGGACAGGGGGCGAGGCTACACCTTC. Its protein product is CASVDRGRGYTF.

The DNA of the CDR3 is TGTGCCAGCAGCTTAGGGAGGGTTATCACTGAAGCTTTCTTT. It encodes CASSLGRVITEAFF. The chain combines TRBV7-9 with TRBJ1-1; the D is unclear. The CDR3 runs 14 residues. V was shortened by 1 base and J by 4 bases, with 10 bases between the two germline ends. Germline CDR1 SEHNR, CDR2 FQNEAQ (reference sequence).

The rearrangement joins TRBV15 to TRBJ1-5; possible D gene TRBD1, 5 bases. The CDR3 totals 13 residues. Trimming removed 5 bases from V and 6 bases from J, with 11 bases in between. Germline CDR1 LNHNV, CDR2 YYDKDF (reference sequence). CDR3 bases: TGTGCCACCAGCCCAGGGATTGGTCAGCCCCAGCATTTT. Its protein product is CATSPGIGQPQHF.

In its sample, this clone was seen once. The chain is built from TRBV4-2 and TRBJ2-1, with D possibly matching TRBD1 (6 bases). Trimming shortened V by 2 bases and J by 0 bases, and 11 bases separated the two germline ends. Germline V CDR1 and CDR2: LGHNA, YNFKEQ. This CDR3 has 16 residues. CDR3 DNA sequence: TGTGCCAGCAGCCAATCAGGGGTCGGCTCCTACAATGAGCAGTTCTTC. Residues: CASSQSGVGSYNEQFF.

The chain carries TRBV10-3 and TRBJ2-1; 9 positions agree with TRBD2. The V and J ends lost 2 bases and 7 bases, in that order; junction bases with no gene match: 12. CDR1 ENHRY and CDR2 SYGVKD come from the germline V gene. The CDR3 is made up of 17 amino acids. The CDR3 reads CAISERLAGSEDNEQFF. CDR3 DNA: TGTGCCATCAGTGAGCGGCTAGCGGGGAGTGAGGATAATGAGCAGTTCTTC.

This chain connects TRBV9 to TRBJ2-1, with 11 positions matching TRBD2. Germline V gene lookup returns CDR1 SGDLS and CDR2 YYNGEE. The CDR3 sequence is 14 residues long. V gave up 7 bases and J gave up 2 bases; unmatched junction bases: 2. The CDR3 is CASGTSGAYNEQFF. The CDR3, as DNA: TGTGCCAGCGGGACTAGCGGCGCCTACAATGAGCAGTTCTTC.

The chain couples TRBV6-4 to TRBJ2-1; TRBD2 matches at 7 bases. The CDR3 sequence is 16 residues long. Germline lookup yields CDR1 MRHNA and CDR2 SNTAGT. V lost 4 bases to trimming and J lost 4 bases; unmatched junction nucleotides: 10. The CDR3 nucleotides read TGTGCCAGCAGTGCCGGGGGGATCAACCAATACAATGAGCAGTTCTTC. Its translation is CASSAGGINQYNEQFF.

The chain employs TRBV28 and TRBJ2-1, with 7 nucleotides matching TRBD2. V lost 2 bases and J lost 6; bases outside the gene matches: 4. The CDR3 contains 14 residues. Germline V gene sequence: CDR1 MDHEN, CDR2 SYDVKM. As DNA, the CDR3 is TGTGCCAGCAGTTTAGGCGGGAGTTTCAATGAGCAGTTCTTC. It encodes CASSLGGSFNEQFF.

This rearrangement joins TRBV28 to TRBJ2-7; 8 nucleotides match TRBD1. Trimming took 5 bases from V and 5 from J; bases not matched to a gene: 8. CDR1 MDHEN and CDR2 SYDVKM come from the germline V gene. The CDR3 totals 14 residues. CDR3 DNA sequence: TGTGCCAGCAGTCGGGCCGGGACAGGCGACGAGCAGTACTTC. Residues: CASSRAGTGDEQYF.

The chain carries TRBV7-6 and TRBJ1-1; TRBD1 might be the D (6 bases). V lost 5 bases and J 3 bases, leaving 16 bases between the germline ends. Germline CDR1 SGHVS, CDR2 FNYEAQ. The CDR3 has 15 residues. CDR3 residues: CASSATGNPYTEAFF. CDR3 coding DNA: TGTGCCAGCAGCGCAACAGGGAACCCTTACACTGAAGCTTTCTTT.

CDR3 in amino acids: CATATEFATNEKLFF. CDR3 bases: TGTGCCACCGCGACGGAATTTGCAACTAATGAAAAACTGTTTTTT. The J gene is TRBJ1-4, the V gene TRBV27, with D hard to call. The germline gives CDR1 MNHEY, CDR2 SMNVEV (reference sequence). V lost 10 bases to trimming and J lost 0 bases, with 15 bases between them. The CDR3 has 15 residues.

CDR3 in DNA: TGTGCCAGCTCACGTGACAGATTTAATCAGCCCCAGCATTTT. Its protein is CASSRDRFNQPQHF. The chain joins TRBV18 to TRBJ1-5; tentative D call: TRBD1 (5 bases). The CDR3 is made up of 14 amino acids. The germline CDR1 and CDR2 sequences are KGHSH and LQKENI. V lost 4 bases and J 4 bases, leaving 11 bases between the germline ends.

The genes are TRBV30 and TRBJ1-1; no clear D. Trimming shortened V by 3 bases and J by 8 bases, and 13 bases separated the two germline ends. CDR1 is GTSNPN and CDR2 is SVGIG in the germline V gene (reference sequence). The CDR3 has 12 residues. The CDR3 region has the DNA TGTGCCTGGAGCTTGTTGGGCCCCGAAGCTTTCTTT. This gives the protein CAWSLLGPEAFF.

This rearrangement joins TRBV7-8 to TRBJ2-1, with D uncertain. The CDR3 totals 11 residues. V lost 5 bases to trimming and J lost 7 bases, with 6 bases between them. Germline V gene data show CDR1 as SGHVS and CDR2 as FQNEAQ. For the CDR3, the DNA is TGTGCCAGCAGCGCCGCGAATGAGCAGTTCTTC. Its protein is CASSAANEQFF. Complete variable domain (other parts from reference TRBV7-8 and TRBJ2-1): GAGVSQSPRYKVAKRGQDVALRCDPISGHVSLFWYQQALGQGPEFLTYFQNEAQLDKSGLPSDRFFAERPEGSVSTLKIQRTQQEDSAVYLCASSAANEQFFGPGTRLTVL.

The gene calls are TRBV7-9 and TRBJ2-5; 7 bases line up with TRBD1. Germline lookup yields CDR1 SEHNR and CDR2 FQNEAQ (reference sequence). This CDR3 has 15 amino acids. Trimming cost V 1 base and J 4 bases; bases outside gene matches: 6. CDR3 bases: TGTGCCAGCAGCTTAGATTACGGGACAGTAGAGACCCAGTACTTC. Its protein is CASSLDYGTVETQYF.

A note on this clone: This same CDR3 is encoded by further DNA sequences in the sample. The chain is built from TRBV28 and TRBJ1-5; D perhaps matches TRBD1 (5 bases). The germline V gene encodes CDR1 MDHEN and CDR2 SYDVKM. Trimming stripped 6 bases from V and 0 bases from J, with 9 bases between. The CDR3 consists of 14 residues. This CDR3 reads CASSVRVSNQPQHF. For the CDR3, the DNA is TGTGCCAGCAGCGTCAGGGTTAGCAATCAGCCCCAGCATTTT.

There are a few counts of this clone. This specimen includes other DNA sequences encoding the same CDR3. The chain's CDR3 is CASSVGYNEQFF. In DNA, the CDR3 is TGTGCCAGCAGCGTAGGCTACAATGAGCAGTTCTTC. The chain uses TRBV9 and TRBJ2-1; D remains ambiguous. CDR1 and CDR2 from the germline V gene are SGDLS and YYNGEE. The V gene lost 0 bases and the J gene lost 3 bases, with 1 base spanning the gap. The CDR3 is 12 residues long.

The rearrangement links TRBV27 to TRBJ2-1; D ambiguous. Germline CDR1 reads MNHEY; CDR2 reads SMNVEV (reference sequence). V was trimmed by 2 bases and J by 3 bases, leaving 11 bases between them. The CDR3 totals 15 residues. In DNA form, the CDR3 reads TGTGCCAGCAGTTTAGTACCCCCTAACTACAATGAGCAGTTCTTC. Protein sequence: CASSLVPPNYNEQFF.

In DNA form, the CDR3 reads TGTGCCAGCAGTTTAGCCAGGGTTACAGATACGCAGTATTTT. Translated, it gives CASSLARVTDTQYF. The chain links TRBV28 to TRBJ2-3, with a weak D call TRBD1 (5 bases). The V gene lost 2 bases and the J gene lost 3 bases, with 9 bases spanning the gap. The germline CDR1 and CDR2 sequences are MDHEN and SYDVKM. The CDR3 contains 14 residues.

The genes are TRBV7-9 and TRBJ2-1; 13 bases fit TRBD2. The CDR3 consists of 18 residues. Trimming removed 4 bases from V and 9 bases from J; junction bases left unmatched: 15. The germline V gene has CDR1 SEHNR and CDR2 FQNEAQ (reference sequence). Here the CDR3 reads CASSSLGRTSGRIGEQFF. DNA of the CDR3: TGTGCCAGCAGCTCCCTAGGACGGACTAGCGGGAGAATAGGTGAGCAGTTCTTC. Full variable domain (rest looked up from reference TRBV7-9 and TRBJ2-1): DTGVSQNPRHKITKRGQNVTFRCDPISEHNRLYWYRQTLGQGPEFLTYFQNEAQLEKSRLLSDRFSAERPKGSFSTLEIQRTEQGDSAMYLCASSSLGRTSGRIGEQFFGPGTRLTVL.

This clone came up once. This chain links TRBV7-3 with TRBJ2-2; 10 bases agree with TRBD1. There are 19 residues in the CDR3. In germline, CDR1 is SGHTA, CDR2 FQGTGA. V gave up 5 bases and J gave up 3 bases; unmatched junction bases: 15. The CDR3 DNA sequence: TGTGCCAGCAGCCAGTGGGGTCCCGGGACAGGGGCTTACACCGGGGAGCTGTTTTTT. Protein: CASSQWGPGTGAYTGELFF.

V is TRBV18 and J is TRBJ1-5; D remains ambiguous. CDR1 is KGHSH and CDR2 is LQKENI in the germline V gene. V lost 0 bases to trimming and J lost 2 bases, with 8 bases between them. The CDR3 consists of 15 residues. The CDR3 sequence: CASSPPGWGNQPQHF. DNA for the CDR3: TGTGCCAGCTCACCACCGGGCTGGGGCAATCAGCCCCAGCATTTT.